These 25 T cell receptor beta chains were all obtained from the same sample, sequenced in a study of T cell responses to AZD1222 COVID-19 vaccine. Generated by immunoSEQ multiplex PCR, the TCRdb table keeps only in-frame clones and is missing some. This repertoire shows some 110,000 clones, around 83% found once; its top ten account for about 4.3%. The starting material was peripheral blood, obtained 28 days after the second AZD1222 dose. The receptor set was obtained from an adult who received the AZD1222 COVID-19 vaccine.

The genes are TRBV3-1 (or the pseudogene TRBV3-2) and TRBJ2-7; 10 nucleotides match TRBD1. CDR1 and CDR2 from the germline V gene are LGHDT and YNNKEL (reference sequence). V gave up 4 bases and J gave up 6 bases; unmatched junction bases: 9. The CDR3 is 15 amino acids. CDR3 protein: CASSPSGTGVGEQYF. CDR3 bases: TGTGCCAGCAGCCCATCCGGGACAGGGGTTGGCGAGCAGTACTTC.

The chain combines TRBV7-9 with TRBJ2-1, with D tentatively TRBD2 (5 bases). With 3 bases removed from V and 9 bases from J, the gap between germline ends came to 9 bases. This CDR3 spans 12 amino acids. Germline V CDR1 and CDR2: SEHNR, FQNEAQ (reference sequence). CDR3 coding DNA: TGTGCCAGCAGCTTCGACTATCGTGAGCAGTTCTTC. Its protein product is CASSFDYREQFF.

The chain combines TRBV12-5 with TRBJ2-3; no clear D. Germline V gene lookup returns CDR1 LGHNT and CDR2 FRNRAP. The V and J ends lost 0 bases and 4 bases respectively, with 11 bases between them. The length of the CDR3 is 15 residues. DNA for the CDR3: TGTGCTAGTGGTTTGGTACTGGGCCCTTCAGATACGCAGTATTTT. Protein sequence: CASGLVLGPSDTQYF. The entire variable domain, with the rest obtained from reference TRBV12-5 and TRBJ2-3, is as follows: DARVTQTPRHKVTEMGQEVTMRCQPILGHNTVFWYRQTMMQGLELLAYFRNRAPLDDSGMPKDRFSAEMPDATLATLKIQPSEPRDSAVYFCASGLVLGPSDTQYFGPGTRLTVL.

V gene TRBV15 combines with J gene TRBJ2-6, with D hard to call. Germline CDR1 and CDR2: LNHNV and YYDKDF (reference sequence). The V end was cut by 0 bases, the J end by 0 bases, with 6 bases between. The CDR3 has 16 amino acids. CDR3 sequence reads: CATSRDRNSGANVLTF. Written as DNA, the CDR3 is TGTGCCACCAGCAGAGACAGAAACTCTGGGGCCAACGTCCTGACTTTC.

This chain joins TRBV6-1 and TRBJ2-6, with D possibly TRBD1 on 5 matching bases. The CDR3 sequence is 15 residues long. Looked up from germline, CDR1 is MNHNS and CDR2 is SASEGT. V lost 2 bases to trimming and J lost 2 bases, with 7 bases between them. The CDR3 loop reads CASSEQGTGANVLTF. CDR3 DNA: TGTGCCAGCAGTGAACAGGGTACTGGGGCCAACGTCCTGACTTTC.

J is TRBJ2-7 and V is TRBV5-1; TRBD1 matches 8 bases. CDR3 length: 15 amino acids. The ends lost 0 bases at V and 6 bases at J; junction bases unmatched: 8. CDR1 and CDR2 (germline): SGHRS, YFSETQ. The chain's CDR3 is CASSLVQGALAEQYF. The CDR3 region has the DNA TGCGCCAGCAGCTTGGTGCAGGGGGCCCTCGCCGAGCAGTACTTC.

The J gene is TRBJ2-7, the V gene TRBV28, with 7 positions matching TRBD2. The CDR3 totals 15 residues. From germline, CDR1 is MDHEN and CDR2 SYDVKM. The V gene end was trimmed by 3 bases and the J gene end by 5 bases; junction bases not matched to a gene: 10. The CDR3 spells CASSFRGGGGDEQYF. The CDR3 DNA sequence: TGTGCCAGCAGTTTCCGGGGCGGGGGTGGCGACGAGCAGTACTTC.

The rearrangement links TRBV5-4 to TRBJ1-2; possibly TRBD1 for D (5 bases). The V and J ends lost 1 base and 4 bases respectively, with 8 bases between them. Germline loops: CDR1 SGHNT, CDR2 YYREEE (reference sequence). The CDR3 sequence is 13 residues long. The CDR3: CASSLPGIYGYTF. CDR3 bases: TGTGCCAGCAGCTTGCCAGGGATCTATGGCTACACCTTC.

This clone was found once. The V call is TRBV27, the J call TRBJ1-5, with D unresolved. V lost 2 bases, J lost 4 bases, and 9 bases lay in between. The germline CDR1 and CDR2 sequences are MNHEY and SMNVEV (reference sequence). The CDR3 spans 14 residues. The CDR3 nucleotides are TGTGCCAGCAGTTTAATAGGAAATAATCAGCCCCAGCATTTT. It is translated as CASSLIGNNQPQHF.

The chain recombines TRBV11-3 with TRBJ2-3; weak D call: TRBD2 (5 bases). Germline V gene lookup returns CDR1 SGHNT and CDR2 YENEEA. The CDR3 contains 12 residues. Trimming took off 8 bases at V and 6 bases at J, with 12 bases between the two ends. The CDR3 region has the DNA TGTGCCAGCGGGGAGAGGCCGGATACGCAGTATTTT. Its translation is CASGERPDTQYF.

This rearrangement joins TRBV11-2 to TRBJ1-2, with 9 bases identical to TRBD1. The V and J ends lost 6 bases and 4 bases, in that order; junction bases with no gene match: 9. From germline, CDR1 is SGHAT and CDR2 FQNNGV. The CDR3 totals 15 residues. The chain's CDR3 is CASSPTGGGGYGYTF. In nucleotides, the CDR3 is TGTGCCAGCAGTCCTACAGGGGGCGGTGGCTATGGCTACACCTTC.

The chain has TRBV28 and TRBJ1-1; D is uncertain. CDR1 is MDHEN and CDR2 is SYDVKM in the germline V gene. Between the trimmed V and J ends, which lost 10 bases and 4 bases, there was a span of 13 bases. The CDR3 runs 12 residues. CDR3 sequence (DNA): TGTGCCACCTACTGGGTGGGCACTGAAGCTTTCTTT. Translating it yields CATYWVGTEAFF.

The chain recombines TRBV28 with TRBJ1-1; no definite D call. The CDR3 is 11 amino acids. CDR1 MDHEN and CDR2 SYDVKM come from the germline V gene. Trimming shortened V by 6 bases and J by 0 bases, and 2 bases separated the two germline ends. The CDR3 DNA reads TGTGCCAGCAGATTGAACACTGAAGCTTTCTTT. Translating it yields CASRLNTEAFF.

V is TRBV6-5 and J is TRBJ2-7, with 11 nucleotides matching TRBD2. Germline trimming cut 5 bases from V and 0 bases from J; bases unmatched to any gene: 3. Germline loops: CDR1 MNHEY, CDR2 SVGAGI. The CDR3 consists of 15 residues. CDR3 residues: CASSLAGGDSYEQYF. The CDR3 region has the DNA TGTGCCAGCAGTCTAGCGGGGGGAGACTCCTACGAGCAGTACTTC.

The chain carries TRBV7-6 and TRBJ1-4, with 7 bases aligning to TRBD1. Germline V lookup: CDR1 SGHVS, CDR2 FNYEAQ. The CDR3 length is 14 residues. V was pared by 5 bases and J by 4 bases, with 4 bases of the junction left unmatched. The CDR3 loop is CASSRGQLNEKLFF. The CDR3 coding sequence is TGTGCCAGCAGCCGGGGACAGCTTAATGAAAAACTGTTTTTT.

This chain uses TRBV6-5 with TRBJ1-2; unclear D gene. Germline CDR1 MNHEY, CDR2 SVGAGI. The CDR3 is 12 amino acids. V shed 6 bases and J shed 3 bases, with 8 bases lying between them. For the CDR3, the DNA is TGTGCCAGCAGGCAGAGTGACTATGGCTACACCTTC. This translates into CASRQSDYGYTF.

This clone occurred a few times. CDR3 DNA: TGTGCCAGCAGCTTACTGGGGACCGGGGAGCTGTTTTTT. This codes for CASSLLGTGELFF. The chain combines TRBV7-9 with TRBJ2-2; no firm D call. This CDR3 region has 13 residues. Germline-derived CDR1 and CDR2 are SEHNR and FQNEAQ (reference sequence). V was cut by 2 bases and J by 5 bases, with 6 bases left in between.

The chain couples TRBV18 to TRBJ2-2; no clear D. Trimming took 1 base from V and 4 from J, leaving 13 bases between them. The CDR3 contains 16 residues. CDR1 and CDR2 (germline): KGHSH, LQKENI. The CDR3 DNA is TGTGCCAGCTCACCACTAGAGTGGATGAGCACCGGGGAGCTGTTTTTT. It encodes CASSPLEWMSTGELFF.

The chain combines TRBV7-9 with TRBJ1-1; 11 bases match TRBD1. The V gene end was trimmed by 3 bases and the J gene end by 3 bases; junction bases not matched to a gene: 6. Germline V gives CDR1 SEHNR, CDR2 FQNEAQ (reference sequence). CDR3 length equals 16 residues. The CDR3 bases are TGTGCCAGCAGCTTCCGGACAGGGGGCTTGGACACTGAAGCTTTCTTT. It encodes CASSFRTGGLDTEAFF.

V and J are TRBV7-2 and TRBJ1-6; 8 bases align to TRBD1. The length of the CDR3 is 15 residues. J lost 7 bases, V lost 5 bases, and 7 bases had no gene match. The germline V gene has CDR1 SGHTA and CDR2 FQGNSA. This CDR3 reads CASSRQTGANSPLHF. CDR3 sequence (DNA): TGTGCCAGCAGCAGACAGACAGGGGCCAATTCACCCCTCCACTTT.

J is TRBJ2-2 and V is TRBV5-1; 8 positions match TRBD1. This CDR3 region has 15 residues. With V trimmed by 0 bases and J by 5 bases, 3 bases remained unmatched. Per the germline V gene, CDR1 is SGHRS and CDR2 is YFSETQ. The CDR3 region is CASSLGQGATGELFF. The CDR3 DNA follows: TGCGCCAGCAGCTTGGGGCAGGGGGCAACCGGGGAGCTGTTTTTT.

The chain employs TRBV10-3 and TRBJ1-2; 9 positions agree with TRBD1. Germline loops: CDR1 ENHRY, CDR2 SYGVKD. The J segment lost 7 bases and the V segment lost 6 bases, leaving 9 bases of the junction unmatched. CDR3 length: 14 amino acids. The CDR3 spells CAIREQGQGSGYTF. CDR3 nucleotides: TGTGCCATCAGAGAGCAGGGACAGGGCTCTGGCTACACCTTC.

The rearrangement uses TRBV19 and TRBJ1-2, with a tentative D call TRBD1 (6 bases). This CDR3 region has 15 residues. Deletions cut 7 bases from V and 4 bases from J, with 19 bases between. Germline CDR1 is LNHDA and CDR2 is SQIVND (reference sequence). In nucleotides, the CDR3 is TGTGCCAGTAACGATCGAGGGGGGCAGGGCTATGGCTACACCTTC. This sequence encodes CASNDRGGQGYGYTF.

This clone occurred a few times. This chain links TRBV30 with TRBJ1-4, with 7 nucleotides matching TRBD1. Germline-derived CDR1 and CDR2 are GTSNPN and SVGIG (reference sequence). After removal of 4 bases from V and 10 bases from J, the junction contained 12 bases not matched to a gene. The CDR3 is 14 residues long. The CDR3 is CAWTVRQGIRKLFF. The CDR3 coding sequence is TGTGCCTGGACTGTTCGACAGGGAATAAGAAAACTGTTTTTT.

This clone appeared once. This rearrangement joins TRBV5-4 to TRBJ1-1; D not resolved. The CDR3 length is 15 residues. Germline lookup yields CDR1 SGHNT and CDR2 YYREEE (reference sequence). Trimming shortened V by 0 bases and J by 4 bases, and 13 bases separated the two germline ends. The chain's CDR3 is CASSLDPGSSTEAFF. The CDR3 nucleotides are TGTGCCAGCAGCTTGGACCCGGGGTCAAGCACTGAAGCTTTCTTT.